The next 10 T cell receptor beta chains were all read from a single sample in a study. Via MiXCR, TCRdb re-called the 5' RACE reads, giving one row per CDR3 protein. The sample shows 60,000 to 65,000 distinct CDR3 sequences, approximately 22% of them seen only once. Sequences were obtained from memory CD4+ T cells sorted from a lymph node. Regarding subset: memory CD4+ T cells, CD4+CD45RO+CD25-. Receptor source: a female donor with breast cancer.

This clonotype was found a few times. The J gene is TRBJ1-2, the V gene TRBV7-2, with D perhaps matching TRBD1 (5 bases). V gave up 4 bases and J gave up 5 bases, with 17 bases separating them. Germline V gene data show CDR1 as SGHTA and CDR2 as FQGNSA. This CDR3 has 15 residues. In nucleotides, the CDR3 is TGTGCCAGCAGCTCCGCCAGGGCTAAGGCTTATGGCTACACCTTC. It encodes CASSSARAKAYGYTF.

In this sample, this clonotype turned up a few times. This rearrangement joins TRBV5-1 to TRBJ2-5, with a possible D match to TRBD1 (5 bases). V lost 4 bases and J 2 bases, leaving 15 bases between the germline ends. Germline V gene lookup returns CDR1 SGHRS and CDR2 YFSETQ. This CDR3 has 15 amino acids. Written as DNA, the CDR3 is TGCGCCAGCAGCACCCGACCTACAGGACAAGAGACCCAGTACTTC. Translation gives CASSTRPTGQETQYF.

This clonotype was detected ten times or more. A read error may account for a junction end that differs from germline. V and J are TRBV5-1 and TRBJ2-7, with 9 bases aligning to TRBD2. Germline lookup yields CDR1 SGHRS and CDR2 YFSETQ. This CDR3 is built from 16 residues. For the CDR3, the DNA is TGCGCCAGCCAAAGAGAACCTAGCGGGAATAGTCATTGGTTCACGTTC. It translates to CASQREPSGNSHWFTF.

Comments on this clonotype: This sequence may be a read error, since a much larger clone differs from it by one base. This chain connects TRBV7-2 to TRBJ2-1; D gene unclear. In germline, CDR1 is SGHTA, CDR2 FQGNSA. The CDR3 has 13 residues. The chain's CDR3 is CASSLVGGDEQLF. CDR3 nucleotides: TGTGCCAGCAGCTTAGTGGGTGGCGATGAGCAGCTCTTC.

This clonotype was detected only a few times. The V call is TRBV7-2, the J call TRBJ2-7; a possible D gene is TRBD1 (5 bases). Germline assignment: CDR1 SGHTA and CDR2 FQGNSA. V dropped 2 bases and J dropped 5 bases, with 13 bases sitting between them. The CDR3 contains 14 residues. The CDR3 nucleotides are TGTGCCAGCAGCTTAACAGGATCGGAAAACGAGCAGTACTTC. It encodes CASSLTGSENEQYF.

This chain uses TRBV6-6 with TRBJ1-1, with no clear D. V was clipped by 7 bases and J by 4 bases, with 16 bases between them. The CDR3 has 14 amino acids. Germline-derived CDR1 and CDR2 are MNHNY and SVGAGI (reference sequence). The CDR3 sequence is CASTLHGRSTEAFF. The CDR3 region has the DNA TGTGCCAGCACTCTACACGGGAGGAGCACTGAAGCTTTCTTT.

The table lists this clonotype with a count of one. Because it lacks the conserved phenylalanine or tryptophan at the end, this CDR3 is likely a read error. The chain links TRBV7-2 to TRBJ1-6; 7 positions agree with TRBD1. J was trimmed by 2 bases and V by 5 bases; bases with no gene match: 0. Germline loops: CDR1 SGHTA, CDR2 FQGNSA. The CDR3 sequence is 14 residues long. CDR3 sequence reads: CASSGTAYNSPLHL. For the CDR3, the DNA is TGTGCCAGCAGCGGGACAGCCTATAATTCACCCCTCCACTTA.

There are many counts of this clonotype. The chain couples TRBV5-1 to TRBJ1-2, with a possible D match to TRBD1 (5 bases). In germline, CDR1 is SGHRS, CDR2 YFSETQ. This CDR3 is 14 amino acids long. V was clipped by 0 bases and J by 2 bases, with 8 bases between them. The CDR3 is CASSLVAGNYGYTF. CDR3 bases: TGCGCCAGCAGCTTGGTGGCAGGGAACTATGGCTACACCTTC.

With regard to this clonotype: This may be a read error: a much more frequent sequence differs by one nucleotide. The chain has TRBV2 and TRBJ1-2; no clear D. CDR1 and CDR2 (germline): SNHLY, FYNNEI. The CDR3 covers 11 residues. The CDR3 DNA sequence: TGTGCCGGCAGTCCCTGGGAGGGCTACACCTTC. This sequence encodes CAGSPWEGYTF.

This chain joins TRBV28 and TRBJ1-2; no definite D call. CDR1 is MDHEN, CDR2 SYDVKM, per germline. CDR3 size: 13 residues. The V and J ends lost 6 bases and 3 bases respectively, with 11 bases between them. CDR3 bases: TGTGCCAGCAGGTTAGGGATCGACTATGGCTACACCTTC. Translated: CASRLGIDYGYTF.